This T cell receptor (beta chain) was recovered during a study of shared clonotypes between healthy human individuals. After removal of 1 base from V and 4 bases from J, the junction contained 8 bases not matched to a gene. The CDR3 runs 18 residues. Germline V gives CDR1 LGHNA, CDR2 YSLEER. In the source study's methods: Without quality scores, immunoSEQ junctional reads could not be filtered like full-length reads. Clones were sequenced by immunoSEQ multiplex PCR, and TCRdb holds only the in-frame ones, with some missing. The D gene and trimming were derived from the DNA, and the V and J assignments and clone size from that table. Of some 900,000 clones listed, 70% to 85% are singletons.

This chain links TRBV4-3 with TRBJ2-1; 12 bases map to TRBD2. This sequence originates from a man between 18 and 29 years old in good health. Sequencing was carried out using memory CD4+ T cells sorted from blood. As to subset: CD45RA-negative fraction. The CDR3, as DNA: TGCGCCAGCAGCCAAGTTCCTAGCGGGAGGGGCGGGTACAATGAGCAGTTCTTC. As protein: CASSQVPSGRGGYNEQFF.